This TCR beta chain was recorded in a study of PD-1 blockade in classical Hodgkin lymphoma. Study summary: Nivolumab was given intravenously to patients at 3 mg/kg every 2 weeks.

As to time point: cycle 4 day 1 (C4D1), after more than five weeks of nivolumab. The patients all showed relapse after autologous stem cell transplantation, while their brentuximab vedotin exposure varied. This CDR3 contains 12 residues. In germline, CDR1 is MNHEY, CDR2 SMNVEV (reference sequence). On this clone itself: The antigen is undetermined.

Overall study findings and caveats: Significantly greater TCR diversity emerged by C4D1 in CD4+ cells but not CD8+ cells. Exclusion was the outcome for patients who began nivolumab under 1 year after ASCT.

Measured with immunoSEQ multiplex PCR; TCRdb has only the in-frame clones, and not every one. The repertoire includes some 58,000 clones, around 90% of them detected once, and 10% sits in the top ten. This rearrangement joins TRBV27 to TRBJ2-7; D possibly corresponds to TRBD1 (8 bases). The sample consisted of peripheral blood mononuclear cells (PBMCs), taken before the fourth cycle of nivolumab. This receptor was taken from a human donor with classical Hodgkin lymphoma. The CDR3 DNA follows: TGTGCAGCGGGACAGGTCTTGAACGAGCAGTACTTC. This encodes CAAGQVLNEQYF.